This TCR beta chain was captured by sequencing in a study of early T cells in non-severe SARS-CoV-2 infection. About the research overall: The chains were unpaired, and the sequenced material was bulk RNA from unsorted whole blood.

Findings and caveats of the study: VDJdb-based annotation leaned toward anti-spike CD8 responses and missed private and CD4 specificities.

This clonotype was counted many times. Its specificity is unknown. Individual cDNA molecules received unique molecular identifiers during library preparation. TCRdb re-analysed the 5' RACE reads in MiXCR, keeping a single row per CDR3 protein. Here the sample spans fewer than 40,000 distinct CDR3 sequences, over 6% being singletons. The CDR3 has 13 residues. V shed 8 bases, J shed 1 base, and the junction held 3 bases outside the gene matches. Germline V CDR1 and CDR2: MNHEY, SVGEGT. The J gene is TRBJ1-1, the V gene TRBV6-2 or TRBV6-3, with TRBD1 identical over 8 bases. This TCR was recovered from an adult who was a healthcare worker with PCR-confirmed SARS-CoV-2 infection or an uninfected control (not recorded which). The sample consisted of whole blood, taken at baseline. The CDR3 region is CASQGQENTEAFF. The CDR3 DNA follows: TGTGCCAGCCAGGGACAGGAGAACACTGAAGCTTTCTTT.